This T cell receptor beta chain was identified in a study of CD8 T cells in ankylosing spondylitis. Using its own MiXCR run on the 5' RACE reads, TCRdb lists one record per CDR3 protein. The sample lists under 250,000 distinct CDR3 sequences, around 32% occurring once. V dropped 2 bases and J dropped 3 bases, with 20 bases sitting between them. Germline V gives CDR1 DFQATT, CDR2 SNEGSKA (reference sequence). The CDR3 sequence is 16 residues long. This clonotype originated in a male donor with ankylosing spondylitis or in good health (not recorded which). The chain combines TRBV20-1 with TRBJ2-7, with TRBD2 as a possible D gene (5 bases). The sample comprised blood, either unsorted or a sorted T cell fraction (not recorded which). CDR3 amino acids: CSARPHRGPEFYEQYF. The CDR3 DNA follows: TGCAGTGCTAGACCTCACCGGGGTCCAGAGTTCTACGAGCAGTACTTC.